This TCR beta chain was sequenced for a study of T-cell reconstitution after alpha-beta-depleted transplantation in children. Study conclusions and caveats: Approximately two months post-transplant, alpha-beta T cells reportedly originated from several hundred expanded graft clones. Surviving recipient T cells and thymic progenitors underlay high day-60 TCRbeta diversity in some patients.

This clonotype has only one observation. Its antigen remains unidentified. From germline, CDR1 is DFQATT and CDR2 SNEGSKA (reference sequence). This CDR3 has 14 residues. A TCRbeta library incorporating unique molecular identifiers was prepared. MiXCR was run by TCRdb on the PCR reads, yielding one entry per CDR3 protein. Of some 290,000 distinct CDR3 sequences in the sample, 23% are singletons; the top ten hold approximately 11%. The chain employs TRBV20-1 and TRBJ2-1, with 12 nucleotides matching TRBD2. This clonotype originated in a male patient between 10 and 17 years old who had a stem cell transplant for acute lymphoblastic leukemia, so the T cells may come from the graft donor. Sample: PBMCs, mostly from graft donor cells, taken 180 days after TCRalphabeta/CD19-depleted stem cell transplant. The CDR3 DNA is TGCAGGATCCATTCTAGCGGGAGGGTGGATGAGCAGTTCTTC. Protein sequence: CRIHSSGRVDEQFF.